This TCR beta chain was documented in a study of T cells in Graves' hyperthyroidism and ophthalmopathy. Study summary: Any treatment followed the collection of peripheral blood at initial diagnosis. Study-level results: Ophthalmopathy was identified by the model a median approximately six months ahead of onset.

Details on this clonotype: Its antigen is as yet unknown. This CDR3 fails to terminate in the conserved phenylalanine or tryptophan, so it likely reflects a read error.

RNA transcripts provided the source from which TCR beta CDR3 regions were amplified. An initial round of RT-PCR targeting the TCR CDR3 relied on the HTBI primer set. From the multiplex PCR reads, TCRdb called clonotypes with MiXCR, one entry per CDR3 protein. The table has roughly 840,000 distinct CDR3 sequences, 38% seen once. Stable Graves' hyperthyroidism meant no ophthalmopathy progression within 18 months. The source of the PBMCs was over 8.5 ml of fresh peripheral blood. The origin of this receptor is a young man with Graves' hyperthyroidism. Sequencing input: blood.

The CDR3 loop reads CASSLGWTSTGDEQYL. The CDR3 DNA follows: TGTGCCAGCAGCTTAGGGTGGACTAGCACAGGCGACGAGCAGTACCTC. V usage is TRBV7-6 and J usage is TRBJ2-7; TRBD2 matches at 8 bases. Germline V lookup: CDR1 SGHVS, CDR2 FNYEAQ. V gave up 1 base and J gave up 5 bases; unmatched junction bases: 10. The CDR3 extends over 16 amino acids.